The 32 T cell receptor beta chains presented below share a single source sample, sequenced in a study of yellow fever vaccine responses in identical twins. Each CDR3 protein is one row after TCRdb ran MiXCR on the RT-PCR reads. The sample contains roughly 18,000 distinct CDR3 sequences, 60% to 70% of which appear only once. Sequencing was performed on T cells from blood (PBMCs), unsorted or a sorted subset (not recorded which), taken before or after yellow fever vaccination (not recorded which). The receptors shown here come from a woman in her late teens or twenties who received the yellow fever vaccine.

This chain uses TRBV2 with TRBJ2-7; D is unclear. This CDR3 comprises 12 residues. The germline V gene has CDR1 SNHLY and CDR2 FYNNEI. V was shortened by 5 bases and J by 4 bases, with 9 bases between the two germline ends. CDR3 sequence: CASSKDGYEQYF. CDR3 nucleotides: TGTGCCAGCAGTAAGGACGGGTACGAGCAGTACTTC.

The chain links TRBV20-1 to TRBJ2-7; D is unresolved. Trimming took off 0 bases at V and 4 bases at J, with 7 bases between the two ends. The CDR3 extends over 12 amino acids. Germline CDR1 reads DFQATT; CDR2 reads SNEGSKA (reference sequence). CDR3 sequence reads: CSARDLGYEQYF. The CDR3 bases are TGCAGTGCTAGAGATCTCGGGTACGAGCAGTACTTC.

This chain links TRBV7-9 with TRBJ1-5; no reliable D call. V lost 2 bases to trimming and J lost 4 bases, with 9 bases between them. CDR3 length equals 14 residues. Germline V gene data show CDR1 as SEHNR and CDR2 as FQNEAQ (reference sequence). The CDR3: CASSLSSVNQPQHF. In nucleotides, the CDR3 is TGTGCCAGCAGCTTAAGTTCAGTTAATCAGCCCCAGCATTTT.

This clonotype came up a few times. V is TRBV7-9 and J is TRBJ2-3, with 7 bases fitting TRBD2. The trim removed 4 bases at V and 2 bases at J, leaving 6 bases unmatched. Germline V gene lookup returns CDR1 SEHNR and CDR2 FQNEAQ (reference sequence). The CDR3 totals 15 residues. The chain's CDR3 is CASSWEGTFTDTQYF. DNA of the CDR3: TGTGCCAGCAGCTGGGAGGGGACTTTCACAGATACGCAGTATTTT.

This clonotype was detected only a few times. The rearrangement joins TRBV2 to TRBJ2-4; 8 bases map to TRBD2. CDR1 SNHLY and CDR2 FYNNEI come from the germline V gene. This CDR3 spans 16 amino acids. After removal of 8 bases from V and 0 bases from J, the junction contained 9 bases not matched to a gene. CDR3 bases: TGTGCCAGCTCCCCTACTAGCGGAGTAGCCAAAAACATTCAGTACTTC. It codes for CASSPTSGVAKNIQYF.

This chain uses TRBV28 with TRBJ1-1; no firm D call. Germline CDR1 reads MDHEN; CDR2 reads SYDVKM. CDR3 size: 13 residues. The V and J ends lost 3 bases and 0 bases respectively, with 5 bases between them. The CDR3 sequence is CASSLRMNTEAFF. DNA for the CDR3: TGTGCCAGCAGTTTGAGGATGAACACTGAAGCTTTCTTT.

The V gene is TRBV12-3 or TRBV12-4, the J gene TRBJ2-7, with D unresolved. V lost 1 base and J lost 1, with 5 bases in between. The CDR3 has 13 residues. CDR3: CASSLGRSYEQYF. In DNA, the CDR3 is TGTGCCAGCAGTTTAGGGCGTTCCTACGAGCAGTACTTC.

The chain couples TRBV7-6 to TRBJ2-5; D may correspond to TRBD1 or TRBD2 (5 bases each). The CDR3 runs to 14 residues. Between the trimmed V and J ends, which lost 5 bases and 7 bases, there was a span of 17 bases. From germline, CDR1 is SGHVS and CDR2 FNYEAQ. This CDR3 is CASSPAEGTGTQYF. CDR3 nucleotide sequence: TGTGCCAGCAGCCCCGCAGAGGGCACAGGGACCCAGTACTTC.

This rearrangement joins TRBV28 to TRBJ2-5; D is unresolved. This CDR3 contains 11 residues. From germline, CDR1 is MDHEN and CDR2 SYDVKM. Trimming stripped 6 bases from V and 4 bases from J, with 6 bases between. The CDR3 DNA sequence: TGTGCCAGCAGGTGGAGAGAGACCCAGTACTTC. It encodes CASRWRETQYF.

The chain combines TRBV11-1 with TRBJ1-6, with D perhaps TRBD1 (5 bases). V shed 5 bases and J shed 4 bases, with 9 bases lying between them. This CDR3 has 14 amino acids. Germline loops: CDR1 SGHAT, CDR2 FQDESV (reference sequence). Here the CDR3 DNA reads TGTGCCAGCAGCATCGACAGTTATAATTCACCCCTCCACTTT. Translation: CASSIDSYNSPLHF.

The rearrangement joins TRBV24-1 to TRBJ2-3, with D possibly TRBD2 on 5 matching bases. CDR3 length: 12 residues. V lost 5 bases, J lost 7 bases, and 9 bases lay in between. Germline V CDR1 and CDR2: KGHDR, SFDVKD. The CDR3 region has the DNA TGTGCCACCAGTGTAAGCGGTAATACGCAGTATTTT. Its protein is CATSVSGNTQYF.

The rearrangement links TRBV12-3 or TRBV12-4 to TRBJ2-1, with a tentative D call TRBD2 (6 bases). The length of the CDR3 is 15 residues. The V gene lost 1 base and the J gene lost 4 bases, with 11 bases spanning the gap. CDR3 nucleotide sequence: TGTGCCAGCAGTTTAGTCGGGACTCTATACAATGAGCAGTTCTTC. It specifies CASSLVGTLYNEQFF.

The rearrangement uses TRBV20-1 and TRBJ2-3; maybe TRBD2 (5 bases). V was shortened by 1 base and J by 8 bases, with 16 bases between the two germline ends. Germline V gives CDR1 DFQATT, CDR2 SNEGSKA (reference sequence). This CDR3 region has 14 residues. The CDR3: CSARGTSTFATQYF. The DNA of the CDR3 is TGCAGTGCTAGAGGGACTTCCACCTTTGCTACGCAGTATTTT.

The chain recombines TRBV11-3 with TRBJ1-1; D is perhaps TRBD1 (5 bases). With 5 bases removed from V and 4 bases from J, the gap between germline ends came to 17 bases. In germline, CDR1 is SGHNT, CDR2 YENEEA. The CDR3 runs 15 residues. In nucleotides, the CDR3 is TGTGCCAGCAGCCCCCGGGTGGGTGGGGGCACTGAAGCTTTCTTT. It specifies CASSPRVGGGTEAFF.

The chain is built from TRBV29-1 and TRBJ2-1; D is possibly TRBD2 (6 bases). The CDR3 loop spans 11 amino acids. Germline CDR1 and CDR2: SQVTM and ANQGSEA. The V end was cut by 3 bases, the J end by 9 bases, with 9 bases between. CDR3 sequence (DNA): TGCAGCGTTGACGTCGGGGGTGAGCAGTTCTTC. This codes for CSVDVGGEQFF.

The chain couples TRBV23-1 to TRBJ2-4; D is possibly TRBD2 (6 bases). TRBV23-1 belongs to the ORF category, with a function that is uncertain. Between the trimmed V and J ends, which lost 3 bases and 5 bases, there was a span of 11 bases. CDR3 length: 14 amino acids. CDR3 sequence reads: CASSQCGNENIQYF. DNA of the CDR3: TGCGCCAGCAGTCAGTGCGGGAACGAAAACATTCAGTACTTC.

The rearrangement uses TRBV3-1 and TRBJ1-5; D remains unclear. Germline V gene data show CDR1 as LGHDT and CDR2 as YNNKEL (reference sequence). The V gene lost 1 base and the J gene lost 9 bases, with 10 bases spanning the gap. The CDR3 totals 13 residues. CDR3 region: CASSQGPDRPQHF. The CDR3 DNA is TGTGCCAGCAGCCAAGGGCCCGATCGGCCCCAGCATTTT. Using reference TRBV3-1 and TRBJ1-5 for the parts outside the CDR3, the full variable domain is DTAVSQTPKYLVTQMGNDKSIKCEQNLGHDTMYWYKQDSKKFLKIMFSYNNKELIINETVPNRFSPKSPDKAHLNLHINSLELGDSAVYFCASSQGPDRPQHFGDGTRLSIL.

The J gene is TRBJ2-4, the V gene TRBV29-1; a weak D match, TRBD1 (5 bases). Trimming took off 0 bases at V and 7 bases at J, with 13 bases between the two ends. The germline V gene encodes CDR1 SQVTM and CDR2 ANQGSEA. The CDR3 runs 14 residues. CDR3 in amino acids: CSVEDRALDNIQYF. In DNA, the CDR3 is TGCAGCGTTGAAGACAGGGCCCTCGACAACATTCAGTACTTC.

V and J are TRBV5-1 and TRBJ2-1; D may be TRBD2 (5 bases). This CDR3 spans 15 amino acids. The germline gives CDR1 SGHRS, CDR2 YFSETQ. Trimming left V 8 bases short and J 4 bases short, with 19 bases between. CDR3 bases: TGCGCCAGTACCGCGGGCGTGGTGTCATACAATGAGCAGTTCTTC. It translates to CASTAGVVSYNEQFF.

The chain carries TRBV18 and TRBJ2-1, with 10 bases identical to TRBD2. The V and J ends lost 3 bases and 3 bases, in that order; junction bases with no gene match: 5. The CDR3 is 16 amino acids. Germline V gene lookup returns CDR1 KGHSH and CDR2 LQKENI. The CDR3 spells CASSPSASGSYNEQFF. The CDR3 DNA reads TGTGCCAGCTCACCTTCGGCTAGCGGGAGCTACAATGAGCAGTTCTTC.

The chain couples TRBV20-1 to TRBJ1-6; weak D call: TRBD1 (5 bases). This CDR3 spans 14 amino acids. The V and J ends lost 6 bases and 7 bases respectively, with 16 bases between them. Germline lookup yields CDR1 DFQATT and CDR2 SNEGSKA (reference sequence). The CDR3 loop reads CSAPGGYVNSPLHF. The CDR3 nucleotides are TGCAGTGCCCCGGGGGGTTATGTGAATTCACCCCTCCACTTT.

The chain links TRBV10-3 to TRBJ1-1; D may be TRBD1 (6 bases). Trimming removed 6 bases at V and 1 base at J, with 12 bases between. Germline CDR1 reads ENHRY; CDR2 reads SYGVKD. The CDR3 has 14 residues. Here the CDR3 reads CAISGGGGNTEAFF. CDR3 sequence (DNA): TGTGCCATCAGCGGAGGGGGAGGGAACACTGAAGCTTTCTTT.

This chain uses TRBV6-1 with TRBJ1-1; a possible D gene is TRBD1 (5 bases). V gave up 7 bases and J gave up 10 bases, with 10 bases separating them. This CDR3 has 10 amino acids. The V gene's germline CDR1 is MNHNS and CDR2 SASEGT. Written as DNA, the CDR3 is TGTGCCAGCACTCGGGGCTCAGCTTTCTTT. Its translation: CASTRGSAFF.

V usage is TRBV10-3 and J usage is TRBJ1-6; 7 bases are a match to TRBD1. Germline trimming cut 2 bases from V and 14 bases from J; bases unmatched to any gene: 12. CDR1 and CDR2 (germline): ENHRY, SYGVKD. This CDR3 contains 15 residues. DNA for the CDR3: TGTGCCATCAGTGAGAGGGTTGAGGGGGCCGGTACCCTCCACTTT. Translated: CAISERVEGAGTLHF.

This clonotype showed up just a few times. This chain uses TRBV11-3 with TRBJ1-2, with unresolved D. This CDR3 region has 15 residues. V was pared by 2 bases and J by 0 bases, with 10 bases between. Germline assignment: CDR1 SGHNT and CDR2 YENEEA. The CDR3 DNA is TGTGCCAGCAGCTTAATAAGTGAAGCTAACTATGGCTACACCTTC. Amino acids: CASSLISEANYGYTF.

In this sample, this clonotype turned up once. The genes are TRBV12-3 or TRBV12-4 and TRBJ2-7, with D uncertain. V lost 8 bases and J 2 bases, leaving 10 bases between the germline ends. This CDR3 spans 12 amino acids. This chain's CDR3 is CASSRFPYEQYF. The CDR3 DNA reads TGTGCCAGCTCAAGGTTCCCCTACGAGCAGTACTTC.

V usage is TRBV12-3 or TRBV12-4 and J usage is TRBJ1-5; 10 nucleotides align to TRBD1. CDR3 length: 14 amino acids. V was pared by 5 bases and J by 7 bases, with 5 bases of the junction left unmatched. DNA for the CDR3: TGTGCCAGCAGTCTCGGGACAGGGGAGCAGCCCCAGCATTTT. It specifies CASSLGTGEQPQHF.

This clonotype was counted between two and nine times. The chain couples TRBV5-1 to TRBJ2-2, with no clear D. Germline V gene data show CDR1 as SGHRS and CDR2 as YFSETQ. The CDR3 spans 14 residues. V was cut by 0 bases and J by 4 bases, with 7 bases left in between. For the CDR3, the DNA is TGCGCCAGCAGCTTGGTCACTCTCACCGGGGAGCTGTTTTTT. Protein product: CASSLVTLTGELFF.

This clonotype appeared a few times. The chain employs TRBV11-2 and TRBJ1-3; D uncertain. Trimming removed 4 bases from V and 7 bases from J, with 8 bases in between. CDR1 is SGHAT and CDR2 is FQNNGV in the germline V gene. This CDR3 comprises 12 residues. Here the CDR3 DNA reads TGTGCCAGCAGCTCCAGAGGGAACACCATATATTTT. As protein: CASSSRGNTIYF.

J is TRBJ1-1 and V is TRBV20-1; no reliable D call. Germline V gene sequence: CDR1 DFQATT, CDR2 SNEGSKA (reference sequence). V was clipped by 6 bases and J by 0 bases, with 11 bases between them. The CDR3 extends over 13 amino acids. CDR3 nucleotide sequence: TGCAGTGCCCCCGGACTGATGAACACTGAAGCTTTCTTT. The encoded protein is CSAPGLMNTEAFF.

The V call is TRBV2, the J call TRBJ2-5, with D perhaps matching TRBD2 (6 bases). Trimming left V 6 bases short and J 3 bases short, with 11 bases between. From germline, CDR1 is SNHLY and CDR2 FYNNEI. The CDR3 runs to 13 residues. The chain's CDR3 is CASSGSGEETQYF. CDR3 nucleotides: TGTGCCAGCAGCGGGTCGGGGGAAGAGACCCAGTACTTC.

This chain joins TRBV15 and TRBJ2-2, with TRBD2 identical over 9 bases. There are 18 residues in the CDR3. Per germline, CDR1 LNHNV and CDR2 YYDKDF (reference sequence). The trim removed 4 bases at V and 4 bases at J, leaving 13 bases unmatched. CDR3 amino acids: CATSTPLAGFSGTGELFF. CDR3 bases: TGTGCCACCAGCACCCCGCTAGCGGGGTTTTCGGGCACCGGGGAGCTGTTTTTT.